What follows is one T cell receptor beta chain and its context. The data were obtained in a study of T cell clones after liver transplantation. In the study overall: Three of the eight recipients were HCV-positive; the rest had non-autoimmune, non-viral transplant indications. Samples came pre-transplant, pre-randomization before withdrawal, and post-randomization after withdrawal ended.

The method was immunoSEQ multiplex PCR; TCRdb's version includes in-frame clones alone and lacks a portion of them. The data contain under 90,000 clones, under 90% of them singletons. V shed 1 base and J shed 0 bases, with 8 bases lying between them. Germline V lookup: CDR1 KGHSH, CDR2 LQKENI. The CDR3 consists of 15 residues. The specimen was CD4+ T cells from blood, collected before liver transplant. The chain combines TRBV18 with TRBJ2-3, with D unresolved. This TCR was recovered from a human donor who received a liver transplant. The CDR3 sequence: CASSPLVSSTDTQYF. CDR3 coding DNA: TGTGCCAGCTCACCACTTGTCTCTAGCACAGATACGCAGTATTTT.